Sequencing of this T cell receptor beta chain was carried out in a study of blood T cell repertoires in COVID-19. At the level of the study: Samples came from the United States, Italy and Spain, spanning acute and convalescent COVID-19.

Source study methods: How many nucleated cells were present was estimated from reference gene primer amplification. TCRdb's copy holds only in-frame clones and misses some; the assay was immunoSEQ multiplex PCR. V, J and clone size reflect that table, while D and trimming were determined from the DNA. The table includes fewer than 60,000 clones, around four fifths detected once. The CDR3 has 13 amino acids. Germline V gene data show CDR1 as GTSNPN and CDR2 as SVGIG (reference sequence). The J segment lost 4 bases and the V segment lost 2 bases, leaving 2 bases of the junction unmatched. In regard to this clone: Other DNA sequences in this specimen translate into the identical CDR3.

V and J are TRBV30 and TRBJ1-5; TRBD1 matches 7 bases. The sequence was obtained from an elderly woman with acute or convalescent COVID-19. Material for sequencing was peripheral blood. The CDR3 DNA follows: TGTGCCTGGAGTAGCAGGGGGAATCAGCCCCAGCATTTT. Amino acids: CAWSSRGNQPQHF.